This T cell receptor beta chain derives from a study of response to subunit inactivated influenza vaccine. TCRdb used MiXCR to reprocess the RT-PCR reads, holding one entry per CDR3 protein. The sample has about 500,000 distinct CDR3 sequences, about 15% seen once. Study-level points and caveats: The authors put forward the suggestion that each seasonal influenza vaccination may bring in only a limited number of new T cells.

Points on this clonotype: Its antigen is still unknown.

This CDR3 spans 17 amino acids. With V trimmed by 5 bases and J by 9 bases, 15 bases remained unmatched. This TCR came from a man between 50 and 69 years old who received an inactivated influenza vaccine. The gene calls are TRBV12-3 or TRBV12-4 and TRBJ2-1; TRBD2 matches at 11 bases. The sequenced sample was CD4+ T cells sorted from PBMCs, obtained roughly 24 months after vaccination. The CDR3 spells CASSAPRGSGGASEQFF. The DNA for the CDR3 is TGTGCCAGCAGTGCTCCTCGCGGTAGCGGGGGGGCTAGTGAGCAGTTCTTC.